This entry is about one T cell receptor beta chain. This clonotype was seen repeatedly, ten times or more. No cognate antigen has been identified for it. Qualities for individual bases were not recorded, and no much larger clone is one base off. CDR1 and CDR2, looked up from the germline V gene, are MDHEN and SYDVKM. V sheds 5 bases and J sheds 6 bases, leaving 10 bases between their ends. Counted from cysteine to phenylalanine, this CDR3 has 12 amino acids. Kept here is only the CDR3 DNA, which spans 36 bases and is read in frame from base 1. The data are from a study of Graves' ophthalmopathy and Graves' hyperthyroidism (dated 2018 in TCRdb). About the study as a whole: Peripheral blood samples were taken at the time of initial diagnosis, before any treatment was given. To tell Graves' ophthalmopathy apart from Graves' hyperthyroidism, and to predict which patients would progress to ophthalmopathy, the study relied on TCR beta repertoire signatures. In total, some 130 blood samples were TCR-sequenced: 40 to 45 ophthalmopathy, roughly 77 hyperthyroidism and about 17 hyperthyroidism-to-ophthalmopathy patients. To explore V-J signatures that distinguish ophthalmopathy from hyperthyroidism, a discovery set of around 100 patients was enrolled, made up of 40 to 45 with ophthalmopathy and fewer than 60 with stable hyperthyroidism. An independent validation cohort comprised about 20 hyperthyroidism patients and 15 to 17 patients who later progressed from hyperthyroidism to ophthalmopathy. T-cell repertoires of thyroid tissue and blood were compared in six hyperthyroidism patients. Following sample collection, hyperthyroidism patients were given methimazole at a starting dose of 30 mg daily, and ophthalmopathy patients were given high-dose intravenous methylprednisolone. The roughly 100 discovery patients were randomly split 7:3 into training and test sets. Overall study results and their limits: Sample size was not predetermined statistically, and investigators were not blinded to group allocation. Among expanded thyroid clonotypes with frequency above 0.001, most also showed up in blood, which suggests that blood repertoires may reflect the thyroid immune response. In cross-validation, the 13-signature model distinguished ophthalmopathy from stable hyperthyroidism with more than 85% sensitivity and 81.08% specificity, while in the test set the corresponding values were about 79% and 69%. In validation, the model predicted ophthalmopathy progression with 70.59% sensitivity and approximately 78% specificity; approximately 12 predicted patients were CT-confirmed with GO in a median of approximately 6.5 months.

Ophthalmopathy patients were characterized by moderately to severely active disease, a Clinical Activity Score of at least 3, a NOSPECS grade of at least 4, and a disease duration under 3 months. Patients with other autoimmune diseases, uncontrolled infections, pregnancy or lactation were excluded from the study. Diagnosis was based on clinical symptoms, serum thyroxine, TRAb, thyroid ultrasound and orbital computed tomography. Using Ficoll-Paque density gradient centrifugation, PBMCs were isolated from 9.5 to 10 ml of fresh peripheral blood. Total RNA was extracted with Trizol reagent and quality-checked on an Agilent 2100 Bioanalyzer. TCR beta CDR3 regions were amplified from RNA transcripts for repertoire sequencing. A first-round RT-PCR used HTBI primers with the Qiagen OneStep RT-PCR kit, followed by a second-round multiplex PCR, size selection and purification. Libraries were sequenced on an Illumina HiSeq2000 using paired-end 100 bp reads. The authors' pipeline ran thus. SOAPnuke was used to process the reads, removing any read that contained adapters or uncalled bases, had a mean Phred below 15, or lacked an exact match to the constant primer or identifier. COPE v1.2.5 was used to merge high-quality paired reads. Clonotypes were defined as unique nucleotide sequences and were aligned to IMGT TRB V, D and J references using MiTCR v1.1. The analysis was limited to V-J combinations with a frequency above 0.0001, which together covered over 98% of repertoires. A TCR clonal expansion and chaos score per V-J combination was defined as the ratio of F50 clonal expansion to chaos observed in the TCRdist matrix. Welch's t-statistics and random forest were used to reduce features to about a dozen V-J combinations, which were fed into a naive Bayes classifier. Thyroid-blood repertoire similarity was quantified with the Morisita-Horn index. Starting from the raw public reads, TCRdb applied fastp trimming at Q25, assembled clones with MiXCR and retained in-frame beta chains. Here each entry gathers all rows of one CDR3 protein and keeps the most common genes and DNA. The V and J calls were determined by TCRdb, not by the authors. The sample table shows approximately 160,000 distinct CDR3 sequences, and about 40% are seen once. Under 7% of the sample comes from the top ten.

Sequenced sample: peripheral blood. The chain was built from TRBV28 and TRBJ1-2; the D gene cannot be named for sure. This sequence was found in a woman aged 40 to 49 with Graves' ophthalmopathy. Donor details come from another sample of the same person, matched by shared clones. At the DNA level, the sequence is TGTGCCAGCAGTACCGATACTGATGGCTACACCTTC. Translated, this gives CASSTDTDGYTF.